The rows below give T cell receptor beta chains drawn from one sample of a study of OX40 agonist ivuxolimab in advanced cancers. This table comes from immunoSEQ multiplex PCR, and its TCRdb copy is limited to in-frame clones, with some not included. The data contain roughly 90,000 clones, about 90% of them seen just once; the ten biggest clones take up 8% to 9.5%. This specimen was CD4+ or CD8+ T cells sorted from blood, taken in a trial of the OX40 agonist ivuxolimab. The receptors shown here come from an adult with an advanced solid tumor such as melanoma, head and neck, liver or kidney cancer. CDR3s include the opening cysteine and the closing phenylalanine or tryptophan. The order of the fields is V gene, J gene, D gene, CDR3 protein. A D gene is named only where the DNA matches it firmly.

v_call: TRBV5-6
j_call: TRBJ2-7
d_call: .
cdr3_aa: CASSLGQGSYEQYF

v_call: TRBV2
j_call: TRBJ2-7
d_call: TRBD2
cdr3_aa: CASSEEREAPYEQYF

v_call: TRBV4-1
j_call: TRBJ2-3
d_call: .
cdr3_aa: CASSRLPGGTDTQYF

v_call: TRBV29-1
j_call: TRBJ2-7
d_call: .
cdr3_aa: CSVEFGGLGSYEQYF

v_call: TRBV30
j_call: TRBJ1-1
d_call: .
cdr3_aa: CAWLLMNTEAFF

v_call: TRBV5-1
j_call: TRBJ1-1
d_call: TRBD1
cdr3_aa: CASSLGQGWFTEAFF

v_call: TRBV6-1
j_call: TRBJ2-7
d_call: .
cdr3_aa: CARGGEVGEQYF

v_call: TRBV9
j_call: TRBJ2-5
d_call: .
cdr3_aa: CASRFQYF

v_call: TRBV6-1
j_call: TRBJ2-1
d_call: .
cdr3_aa: CASSEGSVTGLWQFF

v_call: TRBV6-1
j_call: TRBJ1-3
d_call: .
cdr3_aa: CASSTFVTSGNTIYF

v_call: TRBV2
j_call: TRBJ1-1
d_call: .
cdr3_aa: CASSDQGLNTEAFF

v_call: TRBV25-1
j_call: TRBJ2-2
d_call: .
cdr3_aa: CASRTGEEGTGELFF

v_call: TRBV27
j_call: TRBJ2-7
d_call: .
cdr3_aa: CASSPLTGAVPYEQYF

v_call: TRBV6-5
j_call: TRBJ2-3
d_call: .
cdr3_aa: CASSPFGGFTDTQYF

v_call: TRBV5-4
j_call: TRBJ1-1
d_call: .
cdr3_aa: CASSPEGYTEAFF

v_call: TRBV29-1
j_call: TRBJ2-6
d_call: .
cdr3_aa: CSVEERRQGFVPGANVLTF

v_call: TRBV27
j_call: TRBJ2-1
d_call: TRBD2
cdr3_aa: CASSVGLAGRGTEQFF

v_call: TRBV5-1
j_call: TRBJ2-5
d_call: .
cdr3_aa: CASSYDSNQETQYF

v_call: TRBV7-8
j_call: TRBJ1-5
d_call: .
cdr3_aa: CASSLEGSQNQPQHF

v_call: TRBV5-4
j_call: TRBJ1-2
d_call: .
cdr3_aa: CASSTDSYGYTF

v_call: TRBV6-1
j_call: TRBJ2-7
d_call: TRBD2
cdr3_aa: CASSGLAGGEQYF

v_call: TRBV5-8
j_call: TRBJ2-7
d_call: .
cdr3_aa: CASSLAPSGTYEQYF

v_call: TRBV7-7
j_call: TRBJ2-3
d_call: TRBD2
cdr3_aa: CASSQIAGGDTQYF

v_call: TRBV10-3
j_call: TRBJ2-3
d_call: .
cdr3_aa: CAISETSTDTQYF

v_call: TRBV13
j_call: TRBJ2-7
d_call: .
cdr3_aa: CASTPLGKGRDEQYF

v_call: TRBV29-1
j_call: TRBJ2-3
d_call: TRBD2
cdr3_aa: CSVTSWAGGTDTQYF

v_call: TRBV7-8
j_call: TRBJ2-5
d_call: TRBD2
cdr3_aa: CASSPLRVLAGASGTQYF

v_call: TRBV6-6
j_call: TRBJ1-2
d_call: .
cdr3_aa: CASSDGGVGGYTF

v_call: TRBV4-1
j_call: TRBJ2-3
d_call: .
cdr3_aa: CASSQAQSVADTQYF

v_call: TRBV4-1
j_call: TRBJ1-4
d_call: .
cdr3_aa: CASSQEAGSGEKLFF

v_call: TRBV27
j_call: TRBJ2-3
d_call: .
cdr3_aa: CASGGLADTQYF

v_call: TRBV5-1
j_call: TRBJ2-7
d_call: .
cdr3_aa: CASSLDSTYEQYF

v_call: TRBV6-1
j_call: TRBJ2-7
d_call: .
cdr3_aa: CASRTVGDYEQYF

v_call: TRBV23-1
j_call: TRBJ2-5
d_call: .
cdr3_aa: CARKAGRFQETQYF

v_call: TRBV9
j_call: TRBJ2-3
d_call: .
cdr3_aa: CASSVGWRPLTDTQYF

v_call: TRBV15
j_call: TRBJ1-5
d_call: .
cdr3_aa: CATGEGLGQPQHF

v_call: TRBV29-1
j_call: TRBJ1-2
d_call: TRBD1
cdr3_aa: CSVEDGTGGIGYTF

v_call: TRBV11-2
j_call: TRBJ2-1
d_call: .
cdr3_aa: CATIRTADEQFF

v_call: TRBV7-8
j_call: TRBJ2-1
d_call: .
cdr3_aa: CASSFGLISSYNEQFF

v_call: TRBV6-5
j_call: TRBJ2-1
d_call: .
cdr3_aa: CASSYSGLSRRNEQFF

v_call: TRBV10-3
j_call: TRBJ2-7
d_call: .
cdr3_aa: CAISGAVSSYEQYF